Following are 4 T cell receptor beta chains from one sample sequenced in a study of a mutant IDH1 vaccine in newly diagnosed glioma (dated by TCRdb to about 2021). What these receptors recognize is not known. In light of the paper, this sample's time point label describes: week 35, safety follow-up. Every vaccine dose consisted of 300 ug of a 20-mer mutant IDH1 peptide in Montanide, administered subcutaneously together with topical imiquimod. Libraries were built with the immunoSEQ multiplex PCR assay. Here the immuneACCESS table is served through TCRdb, limited to in-frame sequences with V and J called. Missing clones are a known gap in these copies; in checked studies unresolved V genes cover under half, and the rest lacks a known reason. Recorded for this sample are approximately 45,000 clones; approximately 92% of them occurred a single time. The ten largest clones take up approximately 2.5% of the sample.

Sequenced here: PBMCs, sampled from a glioma patient whose treatment included an IDH1 peptide vaccine. All receptors come from a man aged 45-60 years with glioma.

V gene TRBV18 combines with J gene TRBJ2-7; no clear D. Trimming removed 3 bases from V and 2 bases from J, with 8 bases in between. CDR1 is KGHSH and CDR2 is LQKENI in the germline V gene. CDR3 size: 13 residues. CDR3 bases: TGTGCCAGCTCACCTTCTCAGACCTACGAGCAGTACTTC. Protein: CASSPSQTYEQYF. Full variable domain (remainder filled in from reference TRBV18 and TRBJ2-7): NAGVMQNPRHLVRRRGQEARLRCSPMKGHSHVYWYRQLPEEGLKFMVYLQKENIIDESGMPKERFSAEFPKEGPSILRIQQVVRGDSAAYFCASSPSQTYEQYFGPGTRLTVT.

This clone has only one observation. The chain couples TRBV19 to TRBJ1-1; the D gene is possibly TRBD1 (5 bases). The CDR3 covers 14 residues. The V end was cut by 2 bases, the J end by 2 bases, with 9 bases between. Germline V gives CDR1 LNHDA, CDR2 SQIVND (reference sequence). The DNA of the CDR3 is TGTGCCAGTAGTATAATGGGGGGAAACACTGAAGCTTTCTTT. Its protein product is CASSIMGGNTEAFF.

The CDR3 protein is CASSSHPGTGGNQPQHF. CDR3 DNA: TGTGCCAGCAGCTCCCATCCCGGGACAGGGGGCAATCAGCCCCAGCATTTT. This chain connects TRBV7-2 to TRBJ1-5, with TRBD1 matching over 10 bases. This CDR3 is 17 amino acids long. The germline V gene encodes CDR1 SGHTA and CDR2 FQGNSA. V shed 4 bases, J shed 2 bases, and the junction held 8 bases outside the gene matches.

The chain uses TRBV6-1 and TRBJ1-5, with 8 positions matching TRBD1. The CDR3 has 16 residues. The junction had 5 bases not matched to a gene; V was cut back by 0 bases and J by 4 bases. Germline V CDR1 and CDR2: MNHNS, SASEGT. The CDR3 spells CASSEASRGRNQPQHF. CDR3 sequence (DNA): TGTGCCAGCAGTGAAGCATCCAGGGGGCGAAATCAGCCCCAGCATTTT.